These 5 T cell receptor beta chains were all obtained from the same sample, sequenced in a study of diagnostic markers for celiac disease. From its re-call of the reads, TCRdb lists each CDR3 protein once, without DNA. This sample contains approximately 1,500 distinct CDR3 sequences. The specimen was either unsorted cells or a sorted T cell fraction (not recorded which). The source is a human donor. This table probably holds off-target reads from a library built for another chain.

The V call is TRBV5-1, the J call TRBJ2-1; TCRdb gives TRBD2 as the D gene, but with no DNA this cannot be confirmed. CDR3 length equals 13 residues. CDR1 is SGHRS, CDR2 YFSETQ, per germline. The CDR3 sequence: CASSLEVANEQFF. Complete variable domain (other parts from reference TRBV5-1 and TRBJ2-1): KAGVTQTPRYLIKTRGQQVTLSCSPISGHRSVSWYQQTPGQGLQFLFEYFSETQRNKGNFPGRFSGRQFSNSRSEMNVSTLELGDSALYLCASSLEVANEQFFGPGTRLTVL.

This clonotype is called large based on its frequency. The chain couples TRBV4-3 to TRBJ2-1. The CDR3 runs 12 residues. Germline lookup yields CDR1 LGHNA and CDR2 YSLEER. CDR3 in amino acids: CASSQGVGEQFF.

The rearrangement uses TRBV28 and TRBJ1-2. From germline, CDR1 is MDHEN and CDR2 SYDVKM. This CDR3 comprises 14 residues. This chain's CDR3 is CASSLGPVSYGYTF.

The V gene is TRBV7-9, the J gene TRBJ2-3; as DNA is missing, the TRBD1 call by TCRdb cannot be tested. The CDR3 is 14 amino acids. Per germline, CDR1 SEHNR and CDR2 FQNEAQ (reference sequence). CDR3 protein: CASSLRDGTDTQYF.

By frequency, this clonotype is large. The chain employs TRBV27 and TRBJ1-2; TCRdb picks TRBD1, but there is no DNA to check that call. Germline values: CDR1 MNHEY, CDR2 SMNVEV (reference sequence). The CDR3 runs to 15 residues. CDR3 sequence: CASSIYRGQNYGYTF.